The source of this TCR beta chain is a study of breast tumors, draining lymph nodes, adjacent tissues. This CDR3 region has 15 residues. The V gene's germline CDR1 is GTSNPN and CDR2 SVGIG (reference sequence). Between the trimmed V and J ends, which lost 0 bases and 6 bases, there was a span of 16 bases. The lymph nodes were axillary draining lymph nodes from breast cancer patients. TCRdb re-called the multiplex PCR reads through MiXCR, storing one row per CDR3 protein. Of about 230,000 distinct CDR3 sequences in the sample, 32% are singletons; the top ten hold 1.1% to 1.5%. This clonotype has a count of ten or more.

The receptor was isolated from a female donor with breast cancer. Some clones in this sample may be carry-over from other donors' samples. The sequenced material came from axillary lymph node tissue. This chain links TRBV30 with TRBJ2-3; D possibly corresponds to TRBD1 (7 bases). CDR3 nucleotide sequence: TGTGCCTGGAGTGTTGTTAGCGCAGGGGGGGATACGCAGTATTTT. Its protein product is CAWSVVSAGGDTQYF. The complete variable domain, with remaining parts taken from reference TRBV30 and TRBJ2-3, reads SQTIHQWPATLVQPVGSPLSLECTVEGTSNPNLYWYRQAAGRGLQLLFYSVGIGQISSEVPQNLSASRPQDRQFILSSKKLLLSDSGFYLCAWSVVSAGGDTQYFGPGTRLTVL.